The rows below give T cell receptor beta chains drawn from one sample of a study of blood T cell repertoires in COVID-19. Assay: immunoSEQ multiplex PCR; the TCRdb copy retains only in-frame clones and omits some. The sample records about 58,000 clones, about 88% being singletons. Sequencing was carried out using peripheral blood. The receptor source for this set is an older woman with active COVID-19. Both conserved end residues are part of each CDR3. Each record gives: V gene, J gene, clone size, D gene, CDR3 DNA, CDR3 protein. D genes are given only for firm matches. Expanded clones get a size class; other rows say once, few or many, or leave the size out.

v_gene: TRBV6-5; j_gene: TRBJ1-2; abundance: NA; d_gene: NA; CDR3nt: TGTGCCAGCAGTTACGAAGTGGGATTTACAGGTCGTGGCTACACCTTC; CDR3aa: CASSYEVGFTGRGYTF
v_gene: TRBV7-8; j_gene: TRBJ1-4; abundance: NA; d_gene: NA; CDR3nt: TGTGCCAGCAGCCCGACAGGCAGTGCGGATGAAAAACTGTTTTTT; CDR3aa: CASSPTGSADEKLFF
v_gene: TRBV5-4; j_gene: TRBJ2-5; abundance: NA; d_gene: TRBD2; CDR3nt: TGTGCCAGCAGCTTGGGCGGGGGAGGAGAGACCCAGTACTTC; CDR3aa: CASSLGGGGETQYF
v_gene: TRBV29-1; j_gene: TRBJ1-4; abundance: NA; d_gene: TRBD1; CDR3nt: TGCAGCGTTTCAGGGGGCGGCTCTAATGAAAAACTGTTTTTT; CDR3aa: CSVSGGGSNEKLFF
v_gene: TRBV6-5; j_gene: TRBJ2-7; abundance: NA; d_gene: NA; CDR3nt: TGTGCCAGCAACCCAAGGGGCGTGTGGGACGAGCAGTACTTC; CDR3aa: CASNPRGVWDEQYF
v_gene: TRBV5-6; j_gene: TRBJ1-1; abundance: NA; d_gene: NA; CDR3nt: TGTGCCAGCACTAGGGGGTTCACTGAAGCTTTCTTT; CDR3aa: CASTRGFTEAFF
v_gene: TRBV18; j_gene: TRBJ1-2; abundance: NA; d_gene: TRBD1; CDR3nt: TGTGCCAGCTCACCGCAACAGGGGCGCGATGGCTACACCTTC; CDR3aa: CASSPQQGRDGYTF
v_gene: TRBV7-2; j_gene: TRBJ2-4; abundance: once; d_gene: NA; CDR3nt: TGTGCCAGCAGCTTAGCGAGGACACTCAATGGGGCCATTCAGTACTTC; CDR3aa: CASSLARTLNGAIQYF
v_gene: TRBV2; j_gene: TRBJ1-1; abundance: NA; d_gene: TRBD1; CDR3nt: TGTGCCAGCAGTGCCGAGACAGGGTTGAACACTGAAGCTTTCTTT; CDR3aa: CASSAETGLNTEAFF
v_gene: TRBV2; j_gene: TRBJ2-7; abundance: NA; d_gene: TRBD1; CDR3nt: TGTGCCAGCACCACGGACAGGGGGCGCTCCTACGAGCAGTACTTC; CDR3aa: CASTTDRGRSYEQYF
v_gene: TRBV7-8; j_gene: TRBJ2-5; abundance: NA; d_gene: TRBD2; CDR3nt: TGTGCCAGCAACCTAATCCACCTAGCGGGGCAAGAGACCCAGTACTTC; CDR3aa: CASNLIHLAGQETQYF
v_gene: TRBV6-6; j_gene: TRBJ2-3; abundance: NA; d_gene: TRBD2; CDR3nt: TGTGCCAGCAGTCTCGGGAGGGGGGGGTACGGCACAGATACGCAGTATTTT; CDR3aa: CASSLGRGGYGTDTQYF
v_gene: TRBV5-4; j_gene: TRBJ2-1; abundance: NA; d_gene: NA; CDR3nt: TGTGCCAGCAGCCCAGGGGCTGCAATGGGTTGTAATGAGCAGTTCTTC; CDR3aa: CASSPGAAMGCNEQFF
v_gene: TRBV11-3; j_gene: TRBJ2-1; abundance: NA; d_gene: NA; CDR3nt: TGTGCCAGCAGCCAAGGCGGGCATGAGCAGTTCTTC; CDR3aa: CASSQGGHEQFF
v_gene: TRBV7-6; j_gene: TRBJ2-2; abundance: NA; d_gene: TRBD2; CDR3nt: TGTGCCAGCTCCAAGGACCGGGGGGGCCTGACCGGGGAGCTGTTTTTT; CDR3aa: CASSKDRGGLTGELFF
v_gene: TRBV7-2; j_gene: TRBJ2-1; abundance: NA; d_gene: TRBD2; CDR3nt: TGTGCCAGCAGCTTAGTCCTAGCGGGGGGGCCGGGCAATGAGCAGTTCTTC; CDR3aa: CASSLVLAGGPGNEQFF
v_gene: TRBV4-2; j_gene: TRBJ2-1; abundance: NA; d_gene: TRBD1; CDR3nt: TGTGCCAGCAGCCTGACAGGGGGACACAATGAGCAGTTCTTC; CDR3aa: CASSLTGGHNEQFF
v_gene: TRBV29-1; j_gene: TRBJ1-2; abundance: NA; d_gene: NA; CDR3nt: TGCAGCGTTAGGACAGTGGGGTATGGCTACACCTTC; CDR3aa: CSVRTVGYGYTF
v_gene: TRBV9; j_gene: TRBJ2-7; abundance: NA; d_gene: NA; CDR3nt: TGTGCCAGCAGCGTAGACCCTGGGGCGGAGGAGCAGTACTTC; CDR3aa: CASSVDPGAEEQYF
v_gene: TRBV27; j_gene: TRBJ1-3; abundance: NA; d_gene: NA; CDR3nt: TGTGCCAGCAGCGACAGGTTCTCTGGAAACACCATATATTTT; CDR3aa: CASSDRFSGNTIYF
v_gene: TRBV18; j_gene: TRBJ2-1; abundance: NA; d_gene: TRBD2; CDR3nt: TGTGCCAGCTCACCAGGTACTAGCGGGGGGGGATCCTACAATGAGCAGTTCTTC; CDR3aa: CASSPGTSGGGSYNEQFF
v_gene: TRBV3-1/TRBV3-2; j_gene: TRBJ2-3; abundance: NA; d_gene: NA; CDR3nt: TGTGCCAGCAGCGACCAGTCTAGCGTGTTCACAGATACGCAGTATTTT; CDR3aa: CASSDQSSVFTDTQYF
v_gene: TRBV7-3; j_gene: TRBJ2-3; abundance: NA; d_gene: NA; CDR3nt: TGTGCCAGCAGCTTAACGCCGGGACAAACAGATACGCAGTATTTT; CDR3aa: CASSLTPGQTDTQYF
v_gene: TRBV6-1; j_gene: TRBJ2-1; abundance: NA; d_gene: TRBD1; CDR3nt: TGTGCCAGCAGTGAACGGGACAGGGTATTGGGGAATGAGCAGTTCTTC; CDR3aa: CASSERDRVLGNEQFF
v_gene: TRBV5-6; j_gene: TRBJ2-5; abundance: NA; d_gene: TRBD2; CDR3nt: TGTGCCAGCAGCTCACGGGGGGGGCAAGAGACCCAGTACTTC; CDR3aa: CASSSRGGQETQYF
v_gene: TRBV18; j_gene: TRBJ1-1; abundance: NA; d_gene: NA; CDR3nt: TGTGCCAGCTCGGCTAACGGAGGGAACACTGAAGCTTTCTTT; CDR3aa: CASSANGGNTEAFF
v_gene: TRBV30; j_gene: TRBJ1-1; abundance: NA; d_gene: NA; CDR3nt: TGTGCCTGGAGAAATAAGGGCGGGCTGAGTACTGAAGCTTTCTTT; CDR3aa: CAWRNKGGLSTEAFF
v_gene: TRBV19; j_gene: TRBJ1-4; abundance: NA; d_gene: NA; CDR3nt: TGTGCCAGTAGTATACTCGGGGGGGGAGATGAAAAACTGTTTTTT; CDR3aa: CASSILGGGDEKLFF
v_gene: TRBV6-5; j_gene: TRBJ1-2; abundance: NA; d_gene: NA; CDR3nt: TGTGCCAGCAGTTACAGGGCGACAGTACCTAACTATGGCTACACCTTC; CDR3aa: CASSYRATVPNYGYTF
v_gene: TRBV10-3; j_gene: TRBJ2-7; abundance: NA; d_gene: NA; CDR3nt: TGTGCCACCGATACCGGGGTCCGTCCCTCCTACGAGCAGTACTTC; CDR3aa: CATDTGVRPSYEQYF
v_gene: TRBV6-2/TRBV6-3; j_gene: TRBJ2-5; abundance: few; d_gene: TRBD2; CDR3nt: TGTGCCAGCAGTTACCTAGCGGAGAACCAAGAGACCCAGTACTTC; CDR3aa: CASSYLAENQETQYF
v_gene: TRBV5-1; j_gene: TRBJ1-3; abundance: NA; d_gene: NA; CDR3nt: TGCGCCAGCAGCATTGACAGGCTCGCTGGAAACACCATATATTTT; CDR3aa: CASSIDRLAGNTIYF
v_gene: TRBV5-8; j_gene: TRBJ1-5; abundance: few; d_gene: NA; CDR3nt: TGTGCCAGCAGCCGCGGTTTCGGGCAGCCCCAGCATTTT; CDR3aa: CASSRGFGQPQHF
v_gene: TRBV3-1/TRBV3-2; j_gene: TRBJ1-1; abundance: NA; d_gene: NA; CDR3nt: TGTGCCAGCAGCCAAGAAGGGGGGGTCACTGAAGCTTTCTTT; CDR3aa: CASSQEGGVTEAFF
v_gene: TRBV7-9; j_gene: TRBJ2-7; abundance: NA; d_gene: TRBD2; CDR3nt: TGTGCCAGCAGCCCAGTTGGCAGCGGGGACCCCTACGAGCAGTACTTC; CDR3aa: CASSPVGSGDPYEQYF
v_gene: TRBV7-3; j_gene: TRBJ2-3; abundance: NA; d_gene: TRBD2; CDR3nt: TGTGCCAGCAGCCGGGCGGGGGGGAGCACAGATACGCAGTATTTT; CDR3aa: CASSRAGGSTDTQYF
v_gene: TRBV7-9; j_gene: TRBJ2-2; abundance: few; d_gene: TRBD1; CDR3nt: TGTGCCAGCAGCCCCGGGGACAGGGCTGGCGGGGAGCTGTTTTTT; CDR3aa: CASSPGDRAGGELFF
v_gene: TRBV6-5; j_gene: TRBJ1-6; abundance: NA; d_gene: NA; CDR3nt: TGTGCCAGCAGTTACTACAGACCGGTTAATTCACCCCTCCACTTT; CDR3aa: CASSYYRPVNSPLHF
v_gene: TRBV12-5; j_gene: TRBJ1-2; abundance: NA; d_gene: TRBD1; CDR3nt: TGTGCTAGTGGTGCTCCCGGGACAGAGGCGGTCTACACCTTC; CDR3aa: CASGAPGTEAVYTF
v_gene: TRBV9; j_gene: TRBJ2-2; abundance: NA; d_gene: NA; CDR3nt: TGTGCCAGCAGCGTTAGTCAGGGGACCGGGGAGCTGTTTTTT; CDR3aa: CASSVSQGTGELFF
v_gene: TRBV2; j_gene: TRBJ1-1; abundance: once; d_gene: NA; CDR3nt: TGTGCCAGCAGTGAACTTGGGGCAGGGACTGAAGCTTTCTTT; CDR3aa: CASSELGAGTEAFF
v_gene: TRBV9; j_gene: TRBJ2-7; abundance: NA; d_gene: NA; CDR3nt: TGTGCCAGCAGTCCGTCGGTCCAGGGGTACGAGCAGTACTTC; CDR3aa: CASSPSVQGYEQYF
v_gene: TRBV18; j_gene: TRBJ2-3; abundance: NA; d_gene: NA; CDR3nt: TGTGCCAGCTCACTTCGACAGAACACAGATACGCAGTATTTT; CDR3aa: CASSLRQNTDTQYF
v_gene: TRBV7-9; j_gene: TRBJ1-1; abundance: NA; d_gene: NA; CDR3nt: TGTGCCAGCAGCTTTCGGCGGGGGAACACTGAAGCTTTCTTT; CDR3aa: CASSFRRGNTEAFF
v_gene: TRBV7-2; j_gene: TRBJ2-7; abundance: NA; d_gene: NA; CDR3nt: TGTGCCAGCAGCTTAGGCCGGGGAGAGCAGTACTTC; CDR3aa: CASSLGRGEQYF
v_gene: TRBV11-2; j_gene: TRBJ1-1; abundance: few; d_gene: NA; CDR3nt: TGTGCCAGCAGCCCGACATCCCCGGCAATGAACACTGAAGCTTTCTTT; CDR3aa: CASSPTSPAMNTEAFF
v_gene: TRBV3-1/TRBV3-2; j_gene: TRBJ1-5; abundance: few; d_gene: TRBD1; CDR3nt: TGTGCCAGCAGTTACAGGGGGGACAATCAGCCCCAGCATTTT; CDR3aa: CASSYRGDNQPQHF
v_gene: TRBV5-6; j_gene: TRBJ1-3; abundance: NA; d_gene: NA; CDR3nt: TGTGCCAGCAGCTTGGTCCGCGCTGGGGGCTCGCACACCATATATTTT; CDR3aa: CASSLVRAGGSHTIYF
v_gene: TRBV4-2; j_gene: TRBJ1-1; abundance: NA; d_gene: NA; CDR3nt: TGTGCCAGCAGCCAGGACCCGGGAGGATGGATGAACACTGAAGCTTTCTTT; CDR3aa: CASSQDPGGWMNTEAFF
v_gene: TRBV2; j_gene: TRBJ2-1; abundance: once; d_gene: NA; CDR3nt: TGTGCCAGCACTCTCCTCGTTGACAATGAGCAGTTCTTC; CDR3aa: CASTLLVDNEQFF
v_gene: TRBV30; j_gene: TRBJ1-5; abundance: few; d_gene: TRBD1; CDR3nt: TGTGCCTGGAGTTCACCAGGGGGCTGGCAGCCCCAGCATTTT; CDR3aa: CAWSSPGGWQPQHF
v_gene: TRBV4-1; j_gene: TRBJ2-7; abundance: NA; d_gene: NA; CDR3nt: TGCGCCAGCAGCCAAGAGGAGGGAATGGACTACGAGCAGTACTTC; CDR3aa: CASSQEEGMDYEQYF
v_gene: TRBV7-3; j_gene: TRBJ1-3; abundance: NA; d_gene: NA; CDR3nt: TGTGCCAGCAGCCGCTCCCCCCAGTCGCGAAACACCATATATTTT; CDR3aa: CASSRSPQSRNTIYF
v_gene: TRBV7-7; j_gene: TRBJ2-5; abundance: NA; d_gene: TRBD1; CDR3nt: TGTGCTAGCAGCTTAGACAGGGGAGGCGAGACCCAGTACTTC; CDR3aa: CASSLDRGGETQYF
v_gene: TRBV6-5; j_gene: TRBJ1-2; abundance: NA; d_gene: TRBD1; CDR3nt: TGTGCCAGCAGGAACCGGGACAGTAACTATGGCTACACCTTC; CDR3aa: CASRNRDSNYGYTF